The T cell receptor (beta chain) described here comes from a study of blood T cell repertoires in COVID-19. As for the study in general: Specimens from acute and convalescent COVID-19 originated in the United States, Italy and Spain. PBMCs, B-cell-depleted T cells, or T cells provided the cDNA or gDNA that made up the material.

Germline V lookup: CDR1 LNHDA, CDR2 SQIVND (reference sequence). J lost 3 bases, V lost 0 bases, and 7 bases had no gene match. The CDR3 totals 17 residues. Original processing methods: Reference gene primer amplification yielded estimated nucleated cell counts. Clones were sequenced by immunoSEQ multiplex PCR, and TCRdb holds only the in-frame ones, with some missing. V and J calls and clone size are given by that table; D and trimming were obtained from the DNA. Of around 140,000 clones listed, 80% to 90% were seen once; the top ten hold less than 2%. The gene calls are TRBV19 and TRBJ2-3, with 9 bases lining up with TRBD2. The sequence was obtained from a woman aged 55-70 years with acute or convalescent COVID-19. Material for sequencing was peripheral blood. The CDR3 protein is CASSIERLADITDTQYF. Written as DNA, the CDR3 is TGTGCCAGTAGTATAGAGCGACTAGCGGACATTACAGATACGCAGTATTTT.